The 13 T cell receptor beta chains below were found in one sample sequenced in a study of cytomegalovirus exposure and HLA in healthy donors. PCR employed 60 Vbeta and 13 Jbeta primers. The method was immunoSEQ multiplex PCR; TCRdb's version includes in-frame clones alone and lacks a portion of them. This sample carries 130,000 to 150,000 clones, 80% of them seen once, and the ten largest clones take around 4.9%. Sequenced material: PBMCs. The receptor set was obtained from a male donor in good health and CMV-seronegative.

This chain links TRBV28 with TRBJ1-2; 9 nucleotides match TRBD1. Germline V CDR1 and CDR2: MDHEN, SYDVKM. The CDR3 sequence is 15 residues long. Trimming removed 4 bases from V and 8 bases from J; junction bases left unmatched: 11. The CDR3 nucleotides are TGTGCCAGCAGTTCCGGAGACAGGGGGGTTAAAGGCTACACCTTC. This sequence encodes CASSSGDRGVKGYTF.

The chain combines TRBV6-1 with TRBJ2-3, with unresolved D. This CDR3 has 17 amino acids. V lost 4 bases and J lost 2, with 19 bases in between. Germline V gene lookup returns CDR1 MNHNS and CDR2 SASEGT. Here the CDR3 reads CASSALVRHPITDTQYF. CDR3 bases: TGTGCCAGCAGTGCCCTTGTACGACATCCGATCACAGATACGCAGTATTTT.

The V and J genes are TRBV29-1 and TRBJ1-1; D may be TRBD1 (6 bases). The CDR3 loop spans 13 amino acids. Trimming took 7 bases from V and 4 from J, leaving 16 bases between them. CDR1 and CDR2 (germline): SQVTM, ANQGSEA. CDR3 nucleotide sequence: TGCAGCGGCACAGGGAAAGTAGGCACTGAAGCTTTCTTT. It translates to CSGTGKVGTEAFF. Combining the CDR3 with reference TRBV29-1 and TRBJ1-1 gives the whole variable domain SAVISQKPSRDICQRGTSLTIQCQVDSQVTMMFWYRQQPGQSLTLIATANQGSEATYESGFVIDKFPISRPNLTFSTLTVSNMSPEDSSIYLCSGTGKVGTEAFFGQGTRLTVV.

V gene TRBV23-1 combines with J gene TRBJ2-2; a possible D gene is TRBD1 (6 bases). TRBV23-1 is classed as an ORF, of uncertain function. Trimming shortened V by 3 bases and J by 3 bases, and 17 bases separated the two germline ends. The CDR3 consists of 17 residues. CDR3 region: CASSHAREDSHTGELFF. Written as DNA, the CDR3 is TGCGCCAGCAGTCACGCCCGAGAGGACAGCCACACCGGGGAGCTGTTTTTT.

The chain links TRBV2 to TRBJ2-7; tentative D call: TRBD1 (5 bases). Deletions cut 4 bases from V and 6 bases from J, with 10 bases between. Per the germline V gene, CDR1 is SNHLY and CDR2 is FYNNEI. The CDR3 runs 12 residues. CDR3 in DNA: TGTGCCAGCAGTGGGCAGGGCGGCGAGCAGTACTTC. Amino acids: CASSGQGGEQYF.

This sequence joins TRBV30 and TRBJ1-2, with D tentatively TRBD1 (5 bases). The ends were cut back, 1 base at V and 4 bases at J, with 10 bases in the middle. The germline V gene has CDR1 GTSNPN and CDR2 SVGIG (reference sequence). The CDR3 extends over 13 amino acids. CDR3 DNA sequence: TGTGCCTGGAGTGGGGGCCCAGGCTATGGCTACACCTTC. Its translation is CAWSGGPGYGYTF.

The J gene is TRBJ2-7, the V gene TRBV30; D gene uncertain. Per the germline V gene, CDR1 is GTSNPN and CDR2 is SVGIG (reference sequence). CDR3 length: 11 residues. The ends were cut back, 3 bases at V and 3 bases at J, with 6 bases in the middle. DNA of the CDR3: TGTGCCTGGAGGCAGGTCTACGAGCAGTACTTC. Translation: CAWRQVYEQYF. The full variable domain, rest sourced from reference TRBV30 and TRBJ2-7, is SQTIHQWPATLVQPVGSPLSLECTVEGTSNPNLYWYRQAAGRGLQLLFYSVGIGQISSEVPQNLSASRPQDRQFILSSKKLLLSDSGFYLCAWRQVYEQYFGPGTRLTVT.

CDR3 nucleotide sequence: TGTGCCAGCAGTCCCGGACTAGCGGGGGGGGTGTACTTC. Encoded protein: CASSPGLAGGVYF. The gene calls are TRBV27 and TRBJ2-5, with 15 bases matching TRBD2. With V trimmed by 5 bases and J by 13 bases, 5 bases remained unmatched. This CDR3 contains 13 residues. Germline V lookup: CDR1 MNHEY, CDR2 SMNVEV (reference sequence).

V is TRBV14 and J is TRBJ1-1, with 8 bases aligning to TRBD1. CDR3 length equals 19 residues. V dropped 0 bases and J dropped 3; count of bases not matched to a gene: 15. The germline gives CDR1 SGHDN, CDR2 FVKESK. The CDR3 region is CASSQEGLGGDRGHTEAFF. Here the CDR3 DNA reads TGTGCCAGCAGCCAAGAGGGCCTCGGGGGAGACAGGGGTCACACTGAAGCTTTCTTT.

V is TRBV5-6 and J is TRBJ1-1; D remains unclear. The CDR3 runs to 12 residues. CDR1 SGHDT and CDR2 YYEEEE come from the germline V gene. The V and J ends lost 0 bases and 5 bases respectively, with 5 bases between them. The CDR3 DNA is TGTGCCAGCAGCTTGGCAATGACTGAAGCTTTCTTT. It specifies CASSLAMTEAFF.

CDR3 region: CASSVTGSNNSPLHF. CDR3 nucleotides: TGTGCCAGCAGTGTTACAGGGTCGAATAATTCACCCCTCCACTTT. The chain is built from TRBV2 and TRBJ1-6; the D gene is possibly TRBD1 (6 bases). This CDR3 is built from 15 residues. V lost 4 bases to trimming and J lost 5 bases, with 12 bases between them. The germline V gene encodes CDR1 SNHLY and CDR2 FYNNEI. The full variable domain, its missing parts supplied by reference TRBV2 and TRBJ1-6, is EPEVTQTPSHQVTQMGQEVILRCVPISNHLYFYWYRQILGQKVEFLVSFYNNEISEKSEIFDDQFSVERPDGSNFTLKIRSTKLEDSAMYFCASSVTGSNNSPLHFGNGTRLTVT.

The V and J genes are TRBV5-1 and TRBJ1-1; 8 bases fit TRBD1. Germline lookup yields CDR1 SGHRS and CDR2 YFSETQ. Trimming cost V 4 bases and J 6 bases; bases outside gene matches: 11. The CDR3 runs to 15 residues. The CDR3 spells CASSPTDRAGAEAFF. CDR3 bases: TGCGCCAGCAGCCCGACGGACAGGGCAGGCGCTGAAGCTTTCTTT.

The CDR3 DNA sequence: TGTGCCAGCAAAGACCGGGACAGGGGACACACCATATATTTT. This codes for CASKDRDRGHTIYF. J is TRBJ1-3 and V is TRBV6-6; 10 bases agree with TRBD1. This CDR3 contains 14 residues. The V gene's germline CDR1 is MNHNY and CDR2 SVGAGI (reference sequence). Unmatched junction bases numbered 8, after V lost 7 bases and J lost 8 bases.